Here is one TCR beta chain with its context. The source of the sample is a study of blood T cell repertoires in COVID-19. Study-level information: In each case, the material was cDNA or gDNA derived from T cells, B-cell-depleted T cells, or PBMCs.

The CDR3 runs 16 residues. The V and J ends lost 9 bases and 2 bases, in that order; junction bases with no gene match: 13. Germline assignment: CDR1 LNHDA and CDR2 SQIVND (reference sequence). Profiling relied on immunoSEQ multiplex PCR, and the TCRdb table lists in-frame clones only, not all of them. The sample has about 240,000 clones, approximately 83% seen once. The genes are TRBV19 and TRBJ2-5; 9 nucleotides agree with TRBD1. The source of this sequence is an elderly woman with acute or convalescent COVID-19. Sequenced input: peripheral blood. CDR3 DNA: TGTGCCAGCAGTGGGTGGTGGACAGGGGTTCAAGAGACCCAGTACTTC. Translating gives CASSGWWTGVQETQYF. Based on the CDR3 plus reference TRBV19 and TRBJ2-5, the full variable domain is DGGITQSPKYLFRKEGQNVTLSCEQNLNHDAMYWYRQDPGQGLRLIYYSQIVNDFQKGDIAEGYSVSREKKESFPLTVTSAQKNPTAFYLCASSGWWTGVQETQYFGPGTRLLVL.